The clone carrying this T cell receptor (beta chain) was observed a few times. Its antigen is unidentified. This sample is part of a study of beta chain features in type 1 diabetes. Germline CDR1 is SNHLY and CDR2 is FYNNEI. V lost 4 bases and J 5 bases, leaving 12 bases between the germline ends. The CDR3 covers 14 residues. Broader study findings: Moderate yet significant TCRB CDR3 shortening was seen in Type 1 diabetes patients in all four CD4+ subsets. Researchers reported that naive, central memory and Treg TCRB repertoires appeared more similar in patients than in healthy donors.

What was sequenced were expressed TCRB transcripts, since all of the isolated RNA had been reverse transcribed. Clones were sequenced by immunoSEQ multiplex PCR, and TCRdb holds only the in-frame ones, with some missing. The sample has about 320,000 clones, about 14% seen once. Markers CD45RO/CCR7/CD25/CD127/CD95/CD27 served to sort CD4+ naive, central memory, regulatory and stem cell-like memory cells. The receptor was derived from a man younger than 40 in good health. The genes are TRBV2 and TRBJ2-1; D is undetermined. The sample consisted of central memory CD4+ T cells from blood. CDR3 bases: TGTGCCAGCAGTGTGCTGAGCGAGAACAATGAGCAGTTCTTC. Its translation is CASSVLSENNEQFF.